Shown below are 4 T cell receptor beta chains from a single sample sequenced in a study of identical twins. A single record per CDR3 protein comes from TCRdb applying MiXCR to the 5' RACE reads. The top ten clones hold approximately 0.52% of a sample with hundreds of thousands of distinct CDR3 sequences, approximately 20% of them seen once. These sequences were also reported in another study, on yellow fever vaccine responses in identical twins.

Sequencing used CD4+ T cells sorted from blood. Receptor source: a woman aged 18-29 years in good health.

V is TRBV7-2 and J is TRBJ2-7; either TRBD1 or TRBD2 may fit D (5 bases each). The CDR3 is 15 residues long. V gave up 2 bases and J gave up 4 bases, with 15 bases separating them. Germline CDR1 SGHTA, CDR2 FQGNSA. Here the CDR3 reads CASSLRGGGEYEQYF. The CDR3 DNA follows: TGTGCCAGCAGCTTAAGAGGTGGGGGAGAGTACGAGCAGTACTTC.

This clonotype has more than one count but fewer than ten. The chain has TRBV5-4 and TRBJ2-1; the D call may be TRBD1 or TRBD2 (5 bases each). Germline-derived CDR1 and CDR2 are SGHNT and YYREEE (reference sequence). V was pared by 1 base and J by 6 bases, with 23 bases between. CDR3 length: 18 residues. CDR3 amino acids: CASSLTRLGLAFGNEQFF. The CDR3 nucleotides are TGTGCCAGCAGCTTGACCCGACTGGGGCTAGCATTTGGCAATGAGCAGTTCTTC.

Here the CDR3 reads CATSLGKTYEQYF. CDR3 sequence (DNA): TGTGCCACCAGCCTGGGGAAAACCTACGAGCAGTACTTC. The genes are TRBV15 and TRBJ2-7, with unresolved D. Germline V gives CDR1 LNHNV, CDR2 YYDKDF (reference sequence). The V end lost 5 bases, the J end lost 2 bases, and 10 bases lay between the germline ends. This CDR3 contains 13 residues.

A few counts support this clonotype. The V call is TRBV27, the J call TRBJ2-7; the D gene is possibly TRBD2 (7 bases). Germline V gene sequence: CDR1 MNHEY, CDR2 SMNVEV (reference sequence). The CDR3 is made up of 15 amino acids. Trimming took off 3 bases at V and 6 bases at J, with 18 bases between the two ends. CDR3 DNA: TGTGCCAGCAGTTTTTCCGTCCTAGGGGGGGGCGAGCAGTACTTC. Translating gives CASSFSVLGGGEQYF.